The 2 T cell receptor beta chains given below trace back to one sample, sequenced in a study of T cells after yellow fever vaccination. TCRdb itself ran the 5' RACE reads through MiXCR, one entry per CDR3 protein. Of 450,000 to 600,000 distinct CDR3 sequences listed, 17% are singletons. The material sequenced was PBMCs, taken about 5 days after the first yellow fever vaccination. Receptors were obtained from a man in his late teens or twenties who received the YFV17D yellow fever vaccine.

This clonotype was seen more than once but under ten times. The V gene is TRBV20-1, the J gene TRBJ1-1, with D unresolved. V lost 0 bases, J lost 6 bases, and 2 bases lay in between. Germline V gives CDR1 DFQATT, CDR2 SNEGSKA (reference sequence). The CDR3 extends over 10 amino acids. The DNA of the CDR3 is TGCAGTGCTAGAGAACCTGAAGCTTTCTTT. Translating it yields CSAREPEAFF.

V is TRBV11-2 and J is TRBJ1-6; D not resolved. With 5 bases removed from V and 9 bases from J, the gap between germline ends came to 11 bases. Germline V gives CDR1 SGHAT, CDR2 FQNNGV. There are 13 residues in the CDR3. The CDR3 DNA reads as TGTGCCAGCAGCAGAGACTTGCGTTCACCCCTCCACTTT. Protein product: CASSRDLRSPLHF.